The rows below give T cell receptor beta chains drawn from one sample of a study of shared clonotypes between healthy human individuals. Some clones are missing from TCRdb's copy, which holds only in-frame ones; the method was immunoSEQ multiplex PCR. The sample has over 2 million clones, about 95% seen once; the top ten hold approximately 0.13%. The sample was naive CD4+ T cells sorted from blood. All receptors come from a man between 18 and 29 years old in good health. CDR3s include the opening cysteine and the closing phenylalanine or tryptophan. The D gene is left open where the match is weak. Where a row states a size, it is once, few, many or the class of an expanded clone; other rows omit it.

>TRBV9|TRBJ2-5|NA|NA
TGTGCCAGCAGCGTATCCAGCTTAGAGACCCAGTACTTC
CASSVSSLETQYF
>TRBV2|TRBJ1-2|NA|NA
TGTGCCAGCAGTGTGGGCAGGGATGGGGGCTACACCTTC
CASSVGRDGGYTF
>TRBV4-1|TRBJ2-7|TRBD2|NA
TGCGCCAGCAGCCACGAACTAGCGGGGAATTACGAGCAGTACTTC
CASSHELAGNYEQYF
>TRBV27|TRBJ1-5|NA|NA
TGTGCCAGCAGTTTGTTCGCCGGGGGCAATCAGCCCCAGCATTTT
CASSLFAGGNQPQHF
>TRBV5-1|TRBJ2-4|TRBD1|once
TGCGCCAGCAGCTTGGTTCAGGGGGAAGGGAACATTCAGTACTTC
CASSLVQGEGNIQYF
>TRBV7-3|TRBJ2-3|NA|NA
TGTGCCAGCAGCCCCGACGGCTCCAATACGCAGTATTTT
CASSPDGSNTQYF
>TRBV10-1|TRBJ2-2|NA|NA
TGCGCCAGCAGTGGTTCCATCAGCGCCGGGGAGCTGTTTTTT
CASSGSISAGELFF
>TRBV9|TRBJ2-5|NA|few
TGTGCCAGCAGCCCTAGTGGGGGGCAAGAGACCCAGTACTTC
CASSPSGGQETQYF
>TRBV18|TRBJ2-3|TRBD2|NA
TGTGCCAGCTCACCAGGACTAGCGGGGGGGCCAGGGACAGATACGCAGTATTTT
CASSPGLAGGPGTDTQYF
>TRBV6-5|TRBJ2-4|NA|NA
TGTGCCAGCCGGGACCGGGCCGGGGGAAACATTCAGTACTTC
CASRDRAGGNIQYF
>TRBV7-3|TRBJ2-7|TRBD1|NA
TGTGCCAGCAGCCCGCCCGGGACAGTCTACGAGCAGTACTTC
CASSPPGTVYEQYF
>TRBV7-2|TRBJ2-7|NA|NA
TGTGCCAGCAGCTTAGGCGGGGACTCCTACGAGCAGTACTTC
CASSLGGDSYEQYF
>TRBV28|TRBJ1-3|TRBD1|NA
TGTGCCAGCAAAGAAAGGAGGGGGCCTGGAAACACCATATATTTT
CASKERRGPGNTIYF
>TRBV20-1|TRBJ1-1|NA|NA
TGCAGTGCTAAGAAGCAGGGGCCACCTTTCTTT
CSAKKQGPPFF
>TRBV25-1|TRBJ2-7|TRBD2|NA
TGTGCCAGCAGTGCCACGCGGGGGACCTACGAGCAGTACTTC
CASSATRGTYEQYF
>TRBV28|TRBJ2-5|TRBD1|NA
TGTGCCAGCAGTCCCGCTCCCAGGGGGCGCCCCGAGGCCCAGTACTTC
CASSPAPRGRPEAQYF
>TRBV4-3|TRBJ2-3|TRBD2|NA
TGCGCCAGCAGCCAAGATTTGGCGGGAGGGCCCACAGATACGCAGTATTTT
CASSQDLAGGPTDTQYF
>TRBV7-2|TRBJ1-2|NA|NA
TGTGCCAGCAGCGTCAGGGAGGTAGGGGTCTATGGCTACACCTTC
CASSVREVGVYGYTF
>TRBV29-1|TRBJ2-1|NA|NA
TGCAGCGTTGGTGGGGTGACAGGCAAAGAGCAGTTCTTC
CSVGGVTGKEQFF
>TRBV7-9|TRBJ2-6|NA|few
TGTGCCAGCAGCCGGGGTTCCTCTGGGGCCAACGTCCTGACTTTC
CASSRGSSGANVLTF
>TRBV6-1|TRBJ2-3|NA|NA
TGTGCCAGCAGTCTCATCTCACTAGATACGCAGTATTTT
CASSLISLDTQYF
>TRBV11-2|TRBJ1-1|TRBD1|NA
TGTGCCAGCAGCTTTTCCGGGACAGGGGGCACTGAAGCTTTCTTT
CASSFSGTGGTEAFF
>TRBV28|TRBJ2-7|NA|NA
TGTGCCAGCAGCCACAGAACCTACGAGCAGTACTTC
CASSHRTYEQYF
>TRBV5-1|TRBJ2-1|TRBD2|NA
TGCGCCAGCAGCTTAAGGACTAGCGGGAATTATGACAATGAGCAGTTCTTC
CASSLRTSGNYDNEQFF
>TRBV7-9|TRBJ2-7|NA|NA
TGTGCCAGCAGCCCTGCTGGGGGCGGGAGTGAATACGAGCAGTACTTC
CASSPAGGGSEYEQYF
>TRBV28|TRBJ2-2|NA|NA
TGTGCCAGCAGTTTCCGACAGAAGAACACCGGGGAGCTGTTTTTT
CASSFRQKNTGELFF
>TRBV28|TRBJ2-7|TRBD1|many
TGTGCCAGCAGCTACCCTGACAGGGTCTACGAGCAGTACTTC
CASSYPDRVYEQYF